This record covers a single T cell receptor beta chain. Its antigen is not identified. These data originate in a study of cytomegalovirus exposure and HLA in healthy donors. General study results and limits: Sequencing had likely introduced a cluster of highly shared sequence variants as an artifact.

Primers included in the PCR were 60 Vbeta and 13 Jbeta primers. Data came from immunoSEQ multiplex PCR; TCRdb stores just in-frame clones and leaves some out. Altogether 120,000 or so clones are present, under 90% being singletons, with the ten largest covering about 2.4%. The germline gives CDR1 SGHAT, CDR2 FQNNGV. The CDR3 is 16 residues long. The ends lost 4 bases at V and 0 bases at J; junction bases unmatched: 4. The chain has TRBV11-2 and TRBJ2-2; 8 positions agree with TRBD1. The clonotype comes from a woman aged 40 to 50 in good health and CMV-seronegative. Sequencing used PBMCs. The CDR3 DNA is TGTGCCAGCAGCTCAGGGACAGGCGCGAACACCGGGGAGCTGTTTTTT. Translating it yields CASSSGTGANTGELFF.